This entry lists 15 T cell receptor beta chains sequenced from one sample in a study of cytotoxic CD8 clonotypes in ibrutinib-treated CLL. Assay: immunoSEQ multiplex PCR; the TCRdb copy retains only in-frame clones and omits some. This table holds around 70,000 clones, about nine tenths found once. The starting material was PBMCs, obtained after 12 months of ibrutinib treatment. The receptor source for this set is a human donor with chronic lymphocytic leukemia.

The CDR3 region is CASSKVNRTLYEQYF. The CDR3 nucleotides read TGTGCCAGCAGCAAAGTAAACAGGACCCTCTACGAGCAGTACTTC. V is TRBV21-1 and J is TRBJ2-7; TRBD1, the table's D call, lacks a check against the DNA. TRBV21-1 is flagged as a pseudogene. The CDR3 sequence is 15 residues long.

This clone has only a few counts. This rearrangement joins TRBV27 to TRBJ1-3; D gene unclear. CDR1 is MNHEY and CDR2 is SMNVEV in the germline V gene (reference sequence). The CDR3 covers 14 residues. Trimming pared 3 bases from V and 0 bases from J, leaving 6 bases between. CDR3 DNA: TGTGCCAGCAGTTTCGGCAGCTCTGGAAACACCATATATTTT. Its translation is CASSFGSSGNTIYF.

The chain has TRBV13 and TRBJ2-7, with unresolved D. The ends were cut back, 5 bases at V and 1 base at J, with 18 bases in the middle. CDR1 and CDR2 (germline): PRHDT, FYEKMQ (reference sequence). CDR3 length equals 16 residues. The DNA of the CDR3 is TGTGCCAGCAGCCCGCGATCTTTCGGGTCATCCTACGAGCAGTACTTC. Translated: CASSPRSFGSSYEQYF. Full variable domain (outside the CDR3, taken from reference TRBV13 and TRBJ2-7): AAGVIQSPRHLIKEKRETATLKCYPIPRHDTVYWYQQGPGQDPQFLISFYEKMQSDKGSIPDRFSAQQFSDYHSELNMSSLELGDSALYFCASSPRSFGSSYEQYFGPGTRLTVT.

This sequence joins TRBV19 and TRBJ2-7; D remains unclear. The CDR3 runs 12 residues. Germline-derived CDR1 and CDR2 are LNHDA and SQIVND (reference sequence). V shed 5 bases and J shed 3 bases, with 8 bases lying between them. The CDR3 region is CASSSPFYEQYF. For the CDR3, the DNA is TGTGCCAGTAGTTCTCCGTTCTACGAGCAGTACTTC.

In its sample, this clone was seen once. Here the CDR3 reads CASPFGLAGGHSPGSYEQYF. CDR3 in DNA: TGTGCAAGTCCCTTCGGACTAGCGGGAGGACACTCCCCGGGATCCTACGAGCAGTACTTC. The chain combines TRBV12-2 with TRBJ2-7; the table names TRBD2, a call not compared with the DNA. TRBV12-2 is labeled a pseudogene. The CDR3 has 20 residues.

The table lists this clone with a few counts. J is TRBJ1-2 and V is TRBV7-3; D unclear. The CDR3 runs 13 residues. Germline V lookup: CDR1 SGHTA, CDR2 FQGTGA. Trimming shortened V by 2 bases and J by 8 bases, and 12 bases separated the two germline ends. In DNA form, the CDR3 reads TGTGCCAGCAGCTTAGTCGGGTCGGACGGCTACACCTTC. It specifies CASSLVGSDGYTF.

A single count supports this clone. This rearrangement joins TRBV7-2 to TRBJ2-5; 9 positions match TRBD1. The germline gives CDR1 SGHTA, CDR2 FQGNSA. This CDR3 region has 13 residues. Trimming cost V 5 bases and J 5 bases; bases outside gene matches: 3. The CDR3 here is CASSPGTGETQYF. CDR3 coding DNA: TGTGCCAGCAGCCCCGGGACAGGGGAGACCCAGTACTTC.

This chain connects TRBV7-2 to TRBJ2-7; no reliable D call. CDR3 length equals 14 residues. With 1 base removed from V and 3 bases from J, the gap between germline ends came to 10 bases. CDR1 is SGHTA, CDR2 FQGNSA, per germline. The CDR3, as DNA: TGTGCCAGCAGCTTAGAGTTTTCGGACTACGAGCAGTACTTC. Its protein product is CASSLEFSDYEQYF.

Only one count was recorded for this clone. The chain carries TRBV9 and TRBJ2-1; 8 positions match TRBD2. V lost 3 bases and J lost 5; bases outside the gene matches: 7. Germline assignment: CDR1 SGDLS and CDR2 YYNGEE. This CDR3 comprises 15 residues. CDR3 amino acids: CASSASGSLHNEQFF. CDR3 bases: TGTGCCAGCAGCGCCAGCGGGAGTCTCCACAATGAGCAGTTCTTC. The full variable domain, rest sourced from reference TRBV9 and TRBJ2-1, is DSGVTQTPKHLITATGQRVTLRCSPRSGDLSVYWYQQSLDQGLQFLIQYYNGEERAKGNILERFSAQQFPDLHSELNLSSLELGDSALYFCASSASGSLHNEQFFGPGTRLTVL.

CDR3 in amino acids: CASSVEAGDQPQHF. CDR3 bases: TGTGCCAGCAGCGTCGAGGCGGGGGATCAGCCCCAGCATTTT. The J gene is TRBJ1-5, the V gene TRBV7-2; a weak D match, TRBD1 (5 bases). The CDR3 runs 14 residues. Germline CDR1 is SGHTA and CDR2 is FQGNSA. V was clipped by 5 bases and J by 5 bases, with 13 bases between them.

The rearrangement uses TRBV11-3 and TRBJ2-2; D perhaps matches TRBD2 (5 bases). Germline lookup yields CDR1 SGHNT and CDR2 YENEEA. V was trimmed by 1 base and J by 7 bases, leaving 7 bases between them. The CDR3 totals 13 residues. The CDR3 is CASSLGAVGELFF. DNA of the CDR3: TGTGCCAGCAGCTTAGGAGCGGTCGGGGAGCTGTTTTTT. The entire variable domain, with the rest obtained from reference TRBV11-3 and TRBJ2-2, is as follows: EAGVVQSPRYKIIEKKQPVAFWCNPISGHNTLYWYLQNLGQGPELLIRYENEEAVDDSQLPKDRFSAERLKGVDSTLKIQPAELGDSAVYLCASSLGAVGELFFGEGSRLTVL.

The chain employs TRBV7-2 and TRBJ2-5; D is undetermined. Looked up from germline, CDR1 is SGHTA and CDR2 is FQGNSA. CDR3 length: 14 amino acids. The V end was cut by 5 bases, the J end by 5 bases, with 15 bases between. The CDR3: CASSPPPGAETQYF. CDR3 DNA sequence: TGTGCCAGCAGCCCCCCCCCAGGCGCGGAGACCCAGTACTTC.

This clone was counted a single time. The CDR3 spells CASSLSSRENVYGYTF. The CDR3 nucleotides read TGTGCCAGCAGCTTAAGCAGCAGGGAGAACGTCTATGGCTACACCTTC. The chain links TRBV7-9 to TRBJ1-2, with a weak D call TRBD1 (5 bases). V lost 2 bases to trimming and J lost 4 bases, with 17 bases between them. Germline CDR1 SEHNR, CDR2 FQNEAQ (reference sequence). The CDR3 sequence is 16 residues long.

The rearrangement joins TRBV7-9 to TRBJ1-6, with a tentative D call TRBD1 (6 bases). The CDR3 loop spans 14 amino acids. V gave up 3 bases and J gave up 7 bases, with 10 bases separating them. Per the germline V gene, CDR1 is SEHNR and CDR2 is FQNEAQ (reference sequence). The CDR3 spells CASSFTGSNSPLHF. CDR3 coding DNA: TGTGCCAGCAGCTTCACAGGGTCGAATTCACCCCTCCACTTT.

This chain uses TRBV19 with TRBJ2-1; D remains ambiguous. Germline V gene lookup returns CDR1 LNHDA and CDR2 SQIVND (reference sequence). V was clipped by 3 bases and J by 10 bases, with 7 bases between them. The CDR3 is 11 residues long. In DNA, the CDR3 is TGTGCCAGTAGTATTCTCACAGAGCAGTTCTTC. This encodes CASSILTEQFF.